The clone carrying this T cell receptor (beta chain) was seen more than once but under ten times. Its target is not known. The data were taken from a study of tumor-infiltrating lymphocytes in localized non-small cell lung cancer. General observations from the study: Different pieces of the same tissue were used for each assay. No link was found between tumor T-cell fraction and recurrence-free survival. TCR sequencing covered a subset of patients with enough tissue. Higher tumor T cell infiltration than in uninvolved lung was supported by TCRbeta sequencing.

Assay: immunoSEQ multiplex PCR; the TCRdb copy retains only in-frame clones and omits some. The sample consists of approximately 12,000 clones, around three fifths of them appearing once. The V gene's germline CDR1 is MRHNA and CDR2 SNTAGT. With 7 bases removed from V and 1 base from J, the gap between germline ends came to 13 bases. This CDR3 comprises 14 residues. Sequencing input: lung tumor tissue. The chain joins TRBV6-4 to TRBJ1-1; D is undetermined. This receptor was taken from a human donor with non-small cell lung cancer. CDR3 sequence (DNA): TGTGCCAGCACCCCAGATGCGGAGAACACTGAAGCTTTCTTT. Encoded protein: CASTPDAENTEAFF.